This TCR beta chain stems from a study of blood T cell repertoires in COVID-19. Overall study: The study drew acute and convalescent COVID-19 samples from the United States, Italy and Spain. Nucleic acid was either cDNA or gDNA, and it came from T cells, B-cell-depleted T cells, or PBMCs.

Original handling: For nucleated cells, counts were estimated from reference gene primer amplification. This table comes from immunoSEQ multiplex PCR, and its TCRdb copy is limited to in-frame clones, with some not included. The V and J calls and clone size are taken from that table; D and trimming were inferred from the DNA. The data hold around 40,000 clones, with around nine tenths observed a single time. Input material: peripheral blood. The TCR originated in a human donor in a cohort sampled during active COVID-19.

CDR3 bases: TGTGCCAGCTCACCTAACAGCCCCTACTCTGGGGCCAACGTCCTGACTTTC. Its protein is CASSPNSPYSGANVLTF. The chain links TRBV18 to TRBJ2-6; D is ambiguous. The CDR3 spans 17 residues. V lost 3 bases and J 0 bases, leaving 12 bases between the germline ends. CDR1 is KGHSH and CDR2 is LQKENI in the germline V gene.